Listed below are T cell receptor beta chains from one sample, sequenced in a study of metastatic and nonmetastatic thyroid tumors. TCRdb reanalyzed the PCR reads via MiXCR. This sample has under 55,000 clones, with under 20% found just once. The sample consisted of blood. The receptor set was obtained from a female donor with papillary thyroid cancer or a benign thyroid nodule (not recorded which). Some clones in this sample may be carry-over from other donors' samples. The CDR3 runs from the conserved cysteine through the conserved F or W. Each record gives: J gene, V gene, clone size, D gene, CDR3 DNA, CDR3 protein. The D gene is left open where the match is weak. Not every row has a clone size; where given, it reads once, few, many or a size class.

j_gene: TRBJ1-5
v_gene: TRBV20-1
abundance: many
d_gene: TRBD1
CDR3nt: TGCAGTGCTAGAGCCCGCACAGGGGGCGGGCAGCCCCAGCATTTT
CDR3aa: CSARARTGGGQPQHF

j_gene: TRBJ1-2
v_gene: TRBV25-1
abundance: few
d_gene: TRBD1
CDR3nt: TGTGCCAGCAGTGGGGGCGGGACAGCCTCTTCTAAGTATGGCTACACCTTC
CDR3aa: CASSGGGTASSKYGYTF

j_gene: TRBJ2-1
v_gene: TRBV7-2
abundance: many
d_gene: TRBD2
CDR3nt: TGTGCCAGCAGCCTCACCCAGACTAGCGGGAGGGTAAACGAGCAGTTCTTC
CDR3aa: CASSLTQTSGRVNEQFF

j_gene: TRBJ2-1
v_gene: TRBV11-2
abundance: many
d_gene: NA
CDR3nt: TGTGCCAGCAGCTGGGGGGCAGTCTACAATGAGCAGTTCTTC
CDR3aa: CASSWGAVYNEQFF

j_gene: TRBJ2-7
v_gene: TRBV29-1
abundance: NA
d_gene: TRBD1
CDR3nt: TGCAGCGCCGGGGGACGGGACAGGGCCTACGAGCAGTACTTC
CDR3aa: CSAGGRDRAYEQYF

j_gene: TRBJ2-7
v_gene: TRBV6-1
abundance: few
d_gene: NA
CDR3nt: TGTGCCAGCATGAACCCGGGGGCGTACGAGCAGTACTTC
CDR3aa: CASMNPGAYEQYF

j_gene: TRBJ2-5
v_gene: TRBV28
abundance: many
d_gene: TRBD1
CDR3nt: TGTGCCAGCACTGGACAGGGATGGGGGGAGACCCAGTACTTC
CDR3aa: CASTGQGWGETQYF

j_gene: TRBJ2-3
v_gene: TRBV29-1
abundance: many
d_gene: NA
CDR3nt: TGCAGCGTTCAACACAGCACAGATACGCAGTATTTT
CDR3aa: CSVQHSTDTQYF

j_gene: TRBJ1-3
v_gene: TRBV11-1
abundance: many
d_gene: NA
CDR3nt: TGTGCCAGCAGCTTAGAGGGGGGTCCCTCTGGAAACACCATATATTTT
CDR3aa: CASSLEGGPSGNTIYF

j_gene: TRBJ2-1
v_gene: TRBV28
abundance: many
d_gene: NA
CDR3nt: TGTGCCAGCAGTTCACCCTTTTATGAGCAGTTCTTC
CDR3aa: CASSSPFYEQFF